These 26 T cell receptor beta chains originate from one sample sequenced in a study of early T cells in non-severe SARS-CoV-2 infection. TCRdb re-called the 5' RACE reads through MiXCR, storing one row per CDR3 protein. The sample yields some 57,000 distinct CDR3 sequences, roughly 13% seen once. Specimen: whole blood. The receptors derive from an adult who was a healthcare worker with PCR-confirmed SARS-CoV-2 infection or an uninfected control (not recorded which).

This clonotype was seen only a few times. This sequence joins TRBV6-6 and TRBJ1-2; tentatively, D is TRBD1 (5 bases). Germline assignment: CDR1 MNHNY and CDR2 SVGAGI (reference sequence). The CDR3 extends over 12 amino acids. V dropped 4 bases and J dropped 10 bases, with 13 bases sitting between them. The CDR3 nucleotides read TGTGCCAGCAGTTTAAAAGGGGAGTACTACACCTTC. Protein product: CASSLKGEYYTF.

This clonotype was observed many times. The chain carries TRBV7-2 and TRBJ2-5, with 9 bases identical to TRBD2. Germline assignment: CDR1 SGHTA and CDR2 FQGNSA. This CDR3 comprises 14 residues. Losses at the gene ends were 10 bases for V and 1 base for J; bases not matched to a gene: 7. Here the CDR3 reads CATSPSGAQETQYF. In DNA, the CDR3 is TGTGCCACCAGTCCTAGCGGGGCCCAAGAGACCCAGTACTTC.

This clonotype has just a few counts. The chain uses TRBV20-1 and TRBJ1-3; D ambiguous. CDR1 and CDR2 from the germline V gene are DFQATT and SNEGSKA (reference sequence). CDR3 size: 13 residues. For the CDR3, the DNA is TGCGGAGCCGGTGGGGATGGTGGAAACACCATATATTTT. Protein: CGAGGDGGNTIYF.

The V call is TRBV9, the J call TRBJ2-6; perhaps TRBD1 as D (6 bases). The CDR3 runs 15 residues. Trimming removed 4 bases at V and 2 bases at J, with 10 bases between. Germline V gene lookup returns CDR1 SGDLS and CDR2 YYNGEE. The DNA for the CDR3 is TGTGCCAGCAGCCTCGAGGGGGCTGGGGCCAACGTCCTGACTTTC. Translated: CASSLEGAGANVLTF.

The chain links TRBV29-1 to TRBJ2-2, with TRBD1 matching over 10 bases. The CDR3 spans 14 residues. With 6 bases clipped from V and 0 bases from J, the junction kept 1 base outside the gene matches. The germline V gene has CDR1 SQVTM and CDR2 ANQGSEA. This CDR3 reads CSVGQGSNTGELFF. The DNA for the CDR3 is TGCAGCGTGGGACAGGGGTCGAACACCGGGGAGCTGTTTTTT.

This clonotype was recorded a few times. The chain combines TRBV2 with TRBJ1-6; no clear D gene. The V end lost 7 bases, the J end lost 0 bases, and 7 bases lay between the germline ends. The germline CDR1 and CDR2 sequences are SNHLY and FYNNEI. This CDR3 comprises 14 residues. CDR3: CASTRTSYNSPLHF. CDR3 DNA: TGTGCCAGCACAAGGACCTCCTATAATTCACCCCTCCACTTT.

This clonotype came up a few times. The chain employs TRBV13 and TRBJ1-1, with unresolved D. With 2 bases removed from V and 10 bases from J, the gap between germline ends came to 11 bases. This CDR3 spans 12 amino acids. CDR1 and CDR2 (germline): PRHDT, FYEKMQ (reference sequence). The CDR3 spells CASSLSTYGAFF. DNA for the CDR3: TGTGCCAGCAGCTTATCTACTTATGGAGCTTTCTTT.

J is TRBJ2-7 and V is TRBV29-1; D remains ambiguous. V was shortened by 6 bases and J by 3 bases, with 9 bases between the two germline ends. The CDR3 is 11 amino acids. Germline CDR1 and CDR2: SQVTM and ANQGSEA. The CDR3 DNA is TGCAGCGTCTCCTTGAACTACGAGCAGTACTTC. Amino acids: CSVSLNYEQYF.

This clonotype was found many times. The genes are TRBV7-3 and TRBJ2-7; perhaps D is TRBD1 or TRBD2 (5 bases each). With 9 bases removed from V and 4 bases from J, the gap between germline ends came to 22 bases. The CDR3 consists of 15 residues. Germline CDR1 is SGHTA and CDR2 is FQGTGA. CDR3 DNA: TGTGCCAGGGAACCTAGAGGGGCAGGCTATTACGAGCAGTACTTC. This translates into CAREPRGAGYYEQYF.

The chain links TRBV6-2 or TRBV6-3 to TRBJ2-7; the match to TRBD2 covers 7 bases. Trimming removed 8 bases from V and 2 bases from J; junction bases left unmatched: 3. CDR1 and CDR2 (germline): MNHEY, SVGEGT. CDR3 length: 12 amino acids. CDR3 nucleotide sequence: TGTGCCAGCGGGAGGGCCCCCTACGAGCAGTACTTC. Its translation: CASGRAPYEQYF.

This clonotype was seen more than once but under ten times. The rearrangement uses TRBV24-1 and TRBJ1-3, with D possibly being TRBD1 (6 bases). Germline V gene sequence: CDR1 KGHDR, CDR2 SFDVKD. The CDR3 consists of 15 residues. Trimming took off 3 bases at V and 4 bases at J, with 12 bases between the two ends. The CDR3 sequence: CATSDQTGTGNTIYF. In DNA, the CDR3 is TGTGCCACCAGTGATCAAACCGGGACAGGAAACACCATATATTTT.

V and J are TRBV7-2 and TRBJ2-7; D is possibly TRBD1 (5 bases). Trimming removed 5 bases from V and 0 bases from J, with 11 bases in between. This CDR3 has 14 amino acids. The germline CDR1 and CDR2 sequences are SGHTA and FQGNSA. The CDR3 sequence: CASSRDGHSYEQYF. The DNA for the CDR3 is TGTGCCAGCAGCCGTGACGGACACTCCTACGAGCAGTACTTC.

This clonotype was observed at least ten times. The J gene is TRBJ1-3, the V gene TRBV10-2, with D unresolved. The V end was cut by 4 bases, the J end by 6 bases, with 4 bases between. The germline gives CDR1 WSHSY, CDR2 SAAADI. This CDR3 spans 11 amino acids. The CDR3, as DNA: TGCGCCAGCAGTGTCGCAAACACCATATATTTT. It yields the protein CASSVANTIYF.

The chain is built from TRBV20-1 and TRBJ2-1; D uncertain. In germline, CDR1 is DFQATT, CDR2 SNEGSKA (reference sequence). Trimming stripped 2 bases from V and 10 bases from J, with 12 bases between. This CDR3 comprises 12 residues. The CDR3 protein is CSARISRWEQFF. For the CDR3, the DNA is TGCAGTGCTAGAATTAGTCGATGGGAGCAGTTCTTC.

This clonotype was observed a handful of times. The V gene is TRBV5-1, the J gene TRBJ2-1; 10 bases are shared with TRBD2. From germline, CDR1 is SGHRS and CDR2 YFSETQ. This CDR3 region has 15 residues. V lost 0 bases to trimming and J lost 3 bases; unmatched junction nucleotides: 0. The CDR3 region has the DNA TGCGCCAGCAGCTTGGGGACTAGCGGCTACAATGAGCAGTTCTTC. Residues: CASSLGTSGYNEQFF.

This clonotype was counted only a few times. The V and J genes are TRBV7-9 and TRBJ2-7, with 8 bases identical to TRBD1. The CDR3 loop spans 14 amino acids. Unmatched junction bases numbered 5, after V lost 5 bases and J lost 2 bases. Germline loops: CDR1 SEHNR, CDR2 FQNEAQ (reference sequence). For the CDR3, the DNA is TGTGCCAGCAGCCCGACAGGGGCACCCTACGAGCAGTACTTC. Translated: CASSPTGAPYEQYF.

As DNA, the CDR3 is TGTGCCAGCAGCTTAGCAGGGACTCAGCCCCAGCATTTT. This sequence encodes CASSLAGTQPQHF. The V call is TRBV7-8, the J call TRBJ1-5; D possibly corresponds to TRBD1 (5 bases). The CDR3 sequence is 13 residues long. With 0 bases removed from V and 6 bases from J, the gap between germline ends came to 6 bases. CDR1 and CDR2 (germline): SGHVS, FQNEAQ.

This clonotype has just a few counts. The V gene is TRBV7-2, the J gene TRBJ2-7; TRBD2 matches 7 bases. V was pared by 5 bases and J by 5 bases, with 6 bases of the junction left unmatched. CDR3 length: 13 amino acids. Germline CDR1 SGHTA, CDR2 FQGNSA. The CDR3 region is CASSLRGGDEQYF. Here the CDR3 DNA reads TGTGCCAGCAGCCTAAGGGGAGGGGACGAGCAGTACTTC.

This clonotype was counted a few times. The chain combines TRBV3-1 with TRBJ2-3, with D possibly TRBD2 on 6 matching bases. Germline CDR1 and CDR2: LGHDT and YNNKEL (reference sequence). Trimming stripped 4 bases from V and 2 bases from J, with 16 bases between. The CDR3 contains 16 residues. The CDR3 DNA reads TGTGCCAGCAGCCGTGGGGTAGCGGTGACCACAGATACGCAGTATTTT. Its protein product is CASSRGVAVTTDTQYF.

CDR3 nucleotide sequence: TGCGCCAGCAGTTCTACAATGGGCACTGAAGCTTTCTTT. Its translation: CASSSTMGTEAFF. The V and J genes are TRBV5-1 and TRBJ1-1; D is ambiguous. Trimming pared 5 bases from V and 4 bases from J, leaving 12 bases between. This CDR3 spans 13 amino acids. Germline loops: CDR1 SGHRS, CDR2 YFSETQ.

This clonotype was counted at least ten times. This sequence joins TRBV20-1 and TRBJ2-6; 8 bases map to TRBD1. V shed 4 bases, J shed 2 bases, and the junction held 7 bases outside the gene matches. This CDR3 spans 16 amino acids. Germline V gene sequence: CDR1 DFQATT, CDR2 SNEGSKA (reference sequence). The CDR3 sequence: CSAIQGGITGANVLTF. CDR3 bases: TGCAGTGCTATACAGGGGGGAATCACTGGGGCCAACGTCCTGACTTTC.

This clonotype came up many times. The genes are TRBV20-1 and TRBJ1-3; TRBD1 matches at 7 bases. The CDR3 runs 16 residues. Germline trimming cut 1 base from V and 7 bases from J; bases unmatched to any gene: 13. The germline V gene has CDR1 DFQATT and CDR2 SNEGSKA (reference sequence). The CDR3 nucleotides read TGCAGTGCTAGAGCTGCTCGGGGACAGAAGTGGAACACCATATATTTT. Protein product: CSARAARGQKWNTIYF.

This clonotype was seen a few times. This chain joins TRBV5-5 and TRBJ1-3, with 7 nucleotides matching TRBD1. The germline V gene has CDR1 SGHKS and CDR2 YYEKEE (reference sequence). This CDR3 is 16 amino acids long. After removal of 0 bases from V and 3 bases from J, the junction contained 6 bases not matched to a gene. The CDR3 coding sequence is TGTGCCAGCAGCTTGGGACAGGGAGGAGGTGGAAACACCATATATTTT. This codes for CASSLGQGGGGNTIYF.

This clonotype showed up many times. The J gene is TRBJ2-1, the V gene TRBV7-9, with D perhaps matching TRBD2 (5 bases). This CDR3 has 17 residues. Germline V lookup: CDR1 SEHNR, CDR2 FQNEAQ (reference sequence). V dropped 5 bases and J dropped 4 bases, with 21 bases sitting between them. The CDR3: CASSNSVGGSAYNEQFF. The CDR3 nucleotides are TGTGCCAGCAGCAATAGCGTCGGCGGTAGTGCATACAATGAGCAGTTCTTC.

The chain joins TRBV7-9 to TRBJ2-3; D gene unclear. CDR1 SEHNR and CDR2 FQNEAQ come from the germline V gene (reference sequence). This CDR3 contains 12 residues. V was clipped by 3 bases and J by 6 bases, with 7 bases between them. Here the CDR3 DNA reads TGTGCCAGCAGCTTCCGTGGCGATACGCAGTATTTT. This codes for CASSFRGDTQYF.

This clonotype showed up many times. This sequence joins TRBV3-1 and TRBJ2-7; a weak D match, TRBD1 (5 bases). The V end lost 0 bases, the J end lost 5 bases, and 8 bases lay between the germline ends. The germline V gene has CDR1 LGHDT and CDR2 YNNKEL (reference sequence). The CDR3 is 13 residues long. The CDR3 sequence is CASSQDRAHEQYF. The DNA of the CDR3 is TGTGCCAGCAGCCAAGACAGGGCACACGAGCAGTACTTC.